This entry describes one TCR beta chain. This record belongs to a study of control samples from healthy donors and cancer patients. Per the germline V gene, CDR1 is MDHEN and CDR2 is SYDVKM. Unmatched junction bases numbered 14, after V lost 4 bases and J lost 5 bases. This CDR3 contains 17 residues. The assay was immunoSEQ multiplex PCR, and TCRdb's table has in-frame clones only and misses some. The sample has roughly 45,000 clones, roughly 85% seen once. The rearrangement links TRBV28 to TRBJ1-1, with 9 bases aligning to TRBD1. The sample consisted of PBMCs. This sequence originates from a woman in her fifties or sixties with lung cancer. As DNA, the CDR3 is TGTGCCAGCAGTTCCCTGAGGGACAGGGAGACAAGGACTGAAGCTTTCTTT. It specifies CASSSLRDRETRTEAFF.